These 28 T cell receptor beta chains came from one sample sequenced in a study of T cells after yellow fever vaccination (dated by TCRdb to the late 2010s). Sample treatment or condition, as interpreted from the label and publication: live attenuated yellow fever vaccine strain. Library generation was performed with 5' RACE. This sample was sequenced with an Illumina NovaSeq 6000. TCRdb handled the public reads itself, with Q25 trimming in fastp and clone calling in MiXCR, and kept productive beta chains. All rows with the same CDR3 protein become a single entry with the most common DNA and genes. Counted in this sample were a few hundred thousand distinct CDR3 sequences; around 4.4% of them appeared once. Just under 20% of the sample is in the top ten clones. This specimen was PBMCs, taken 15 days after the yellow fever booster vaccination. The receptors here all came from a young man who received the YFV17D yellow fever vaccine.

The table lists this clonotype with a few counts. The CDR3 sequence is CASTPGGGVPYEQYF. The CDR3 DNA reads TGTGCCAGCACCCCAGGGGGGGGGGTCCCCTACGAGCAGTACTTC. The chain joins TRBV7-2 to TRBJ2-7; D is possibly TRBD1 or TRBD2 (7 bases each). Germline CDR1 SGHTA, CDR2 FQGNSA. V was trimmed by 7 bases and J by 2 bases, leaving 18 bases between them. The CDR3 length is 15 residues.

This rearrangement joins TRBV20-1 to TRBJ1-1; no firm D call. The CDR3 length is 14 residues. The V and J ends lost 0 bases and 6 bases respectively, with 14 bases between them. The germline V gene has CDR1 DFQATT and CDR2 SNEGSKA (reference sequence). CDR3 DNA sequence: TGCAGTGCTAGAGATAAGGGCACTGACGCTGAAGCTTTCTTT. The encoded protein is CSARDKGTDAEAFF.

This clonotype came up many times. The chain carries TRBV5-6 and TRBJ1-4, with D possibly TRBD1 on 5 matching bases. V was cut by 6 bases and J by 4 bases, with 13 bases left in between. The CDR3 sequence is 14 residues long. Germline V gene sequence: CDR1 SGHDT, CDR2 YYEEEE. The CDR3 region is CASKKGPINEKLFF. The CDR3 DNA follows: TGTGCCAGCAAGAAGGGACCAATTAATGAAAAACTGTTTTTT.

This clonotype has just a few counts. The gene calls are TRBV5-3 and TRBJ1-1; D remains unclear. TRBV5-3 is an ORF, and what it does is uncertain. The V end lost 3 bases, the J end lost 3 bases, and 18 bases lay between the germline ends. This CDR3 has 16 residues. CDR3 loop: CARSSRSPGKDTEAFF. CDR3 nucleotides: TGTGCCAGAAGCTCTAGGTCGCCGGGGAAGGACACTGAAGCTTTCTTT.

This clonotype was recorded at least ten times. The chain links TRBV11-2 to TRBJ2-3, with D possibly TRBD2 on 6 matching bases. Germline V gene data show CDR1 as SGHAT and CDR2 as FQNNGV. V lost 0 bases and J lost 2, with 9 bases in between. The CDR3 totals 15 residues. CDR3 amino acids: CASSLDGGVTDTQYF. The CDR3 bases are TGTGCCAGCAGCTTAGATGGCGGGGTCACAGATACGCAGTATTTT.

The sample holds many counts of this clonotype. CDR3 DNA: TGCGCCAGCAGCTCCGGGACAAACTACCTGGGTGAGCAGTTCTTC. This translates into CASSSGTNYLGEQFF. This chain connects TRBV5-1 to TRBJ2-1; a possible D gene is TRBD1 (6 bases). The V gene lost 3 bases and the J gene lost 9 bases, with 19 bases spanning the gap. Germline lookup yields CDR1 SGHRS and CDR2 YFSETQ. This CDR3 comprises 15 residues.

This clonotype was recorded at least ten times. V gene TRBV6-6 combines with J gene TRBJ1-2; no firm D call. Germline V gives CDR1 MNHNY, CDR2 SVGAGI (reference sequence). The CDR3 totals 13 residues. V shed 0 bases and J shed 3 bases, with 5 bases lying between them. The CDR3 protein is CASSYSGYYGYTF. CDR3 bases: TGTGCCAGCAGTTACTCGGGCTACTATGGCTACACCTTC.

This clonotype was picked up many times. This sequence joins TRBV7-9 and TRBJ1-6, with 8 bases aligning to TRBD1. V gave up 4 bases and J gave up 3 bases; unmatched junction bases: 2. The CDR3 length is 15 residues. The germline V gene has CDR1 SEHNR and CDR2 FQNEAQ (reference sequence). The CDR3 nucleotides read TGTGCCAGCAGCTCGGGACAGGTCTATAATTCACCCCTCCACTTT. Translation: CASSSGQVYNSPLHF. Full variable domain (rest looked up from reference TRBV7-9 and TRBJ1-6): DTGVSQNPRHKITKRGQNVTFRCDPISEHNRLYWYRQTLGQGPEFLTYFQNEAQLEKSRLLSDRFSAERPKGSFSTLEIQRTEQGDSAMYLCASSSGQVYNSPLHFGNGTRLTVT.

This clonotype was observed at least ten times. CDR3 region: CASRGTDGANVLTF. The CDR3, as DNA: TGTGCCAGCAGGGGGACAGACGGGGCCAACGTCCTGACTTTC. The chain has TRBV12-3 or TRBV12-4 and TRBJ2-6; 7 bases are a match to TRBD1. This CDR3 has 14 residues. Unmatched junction bases numbered 3, after V lost 6 bases and J lost 4 bases.

This clonotype was counted ten times or more. The rearrangement links TRBV7-3 to TRBJ2-3; 9 bases align to TRBD2. The ends lost 1 base at V and 5 bases at J; junction bases unmatched: 4. The germline V gene encodes CDR1 SGHTA and CDR2 FQGTGA. The CDR3 has 15 amino acids. The CDR3 spells CASSLIAGAVDTQYF. The CDR3 DNA reads TGTGCCAGCAGCTTAATAGCGGGGGCGGTAGATACGCAGTATTTT.

There are many counts of this clonotype. The rearrangement links TRBV6-2 or TRBV6-3 to TRBJ2-1; perhaps TRBD1 as D (6 bases). The CDR3 sequence is 13 residues long. Germline V gene sequence: CDR1 MNHEY, CDR2 SVGEGT. Deletions cut 6 bases from V and 6 bases from J, with 12 bases between. The CDR3 region has the DNA TGTGCCAGCAGCAGGGGCCCTATCAATGAGCAGTTCTTC. As protein: CASSRGPINEQFF.

This clonotype has ten or more counts. The chain links TRBV5-1 to TRBJ2-1; D unclear. Germline assignment: CDR1 SGHRS and CDR2 YFSETQ. The CDR3 runs 16 residues. V was shortened by 4 bases and J by 3 bases, with 17 bases between the two germline ends. The CDR3 here is CASSLGGSAGYNEQFF. The CDR3 bases are TGCGCCAGCAGCCTTGGCGGTTCGGCAGGCTACAATGAGCAGTTCTTC.

This clonotype has a handful of counts. J is TRBJ2-5 and V is TRBV5-1; D is uncertain. Germline assignment: CDR1 SGHRS and CDR2 YFSETQ. The CDR3 length is 12 residues. V was cut by 4 bases and J by 1 base, with 5 bases left in between. CDR3 residues: CASSVFQETQYF. The CDR3, as DNA: TGCGCCAGCAGCGTTTTCCAAGAGACCCAGTACTTC.

This clonotype showed up many times. The chain recombines TRBV5-5 with TRBJ2-2; unclear D gene. Germline assignment: CDR1 SGHKS and CDR2 YYEKEE (reference sequence). Trimming removed 1 base at V and 5 bases at J, with 12 bases between. CDR3 length equals 15 residues. In nucleotides, the CDR3 is TGTGCCAGCAGCTTGAGTAACAGTTTTACCGGGGAGCTGTTTTTT. Translating gives CASSLSNSFTGELFF.

This clonotype turned up a few times. The chain recombines TRBV30 with TRBJ1-5; the D is unclear. Trimming stripped 1 base from V and 0 bases from J, with 13 bases between. CDR1 is GTSNPN, CDR2 SVGIG, per germline (reference sequence). This CDR3 spans 16 amino acids. The CDR3 bases are TGTGCCTGGAGTGACCGGACGGATGATAGCAATCAGCCCCAGCATTTT. It specifies CAWSDRTDDSNQPQHF.

The chain carries TRBV5-1 and TRBJ1-6; 9 bases map to TRBD1. This CDR3 is built from 17 residues. V lost 2 bases and J lost 10; bases outside the gene matches: 13. Germline V gene lookup returns CDR1 SGHRS and CDR2 YFSETQ. The CDR3 coding sequence is TGCGCCAGCAGCTTAAACCGGGACAGGGAGTTTGGGTCACCCCTCCACTTT. Residues: CASSLNRDREFGSPLHF.

This clonotype was picked up a small number of times. V gene TRBV20-1 combines with J gene TRBJ2-7; the match to TRBD1 covers 7 bases. The CDR3 contains 13 residues. Germline CDR1 is DFQATT and CDR2 is SNEGSKA (reference sequence). With 2 bases clipped from V and 0 bases from J, the junction kept 1 base outside the gene matches. The CDR3 region is CSARRDSSYEQYV. The CDR3 DNA follows: TGCAGTGCTAGACGGGACAGCTCCTACGAGCAGTACGTC.

In this sample, this clonotype turned up many times. This chain connects TRBV15 to TRBJ2-7; D call uncertain. The germline gives CDR1 LNHNV, CDR2 YYDKDF (reference sequence). The CDR3 has 13 residues. Trimming left V 1 base short and J 3 bases short, with 7 bases between. Here the CDR3 DNA reads TGTGCCACCAGCAGAGTTAACAGCTACGAGCAGTACTTC. This encodes CATSRVNSYEQYF.

CDR3: CASSLAADRTQYF. CDR3 bases: TGTGCCAGCAGCTTAGCAGCGGATCGGACCCAGTACTTC. This chain joins TRBV5-4 and TRBJ2-5; D is perhaps TRBD2 (5 bases). This CDR3 contains 13 residues. Trimming cost V 2 bases and J 7 bases, with 12 bases left between them. Germline assignment: CDR1 SGHNT and CDR2 YYREEE (reference sequence).

The sample holds many counts of this clonotype. The chain uses TRBV5-1 and TRBJ2-7; 9 positions agree with TRBD1. Germline values: CDR1 SGHRS, CDR2 YFSETQ. Unmatched junction bases numbered 7, after V lost 0 bases and J lost 6 bases. CDR3 length: 15 residues. The CDR3 DNA is TGCGCCAGCAGCTTGGGTCGGACAGGGGATCGCGAGCAGTACTTC. Its translation is CASSLGRTGDREQYF. The full variable domain, its missing parts supplied by reference TRBV5-1 and TRBJ2-7, is KAGVTQTPRYLIKTRGQQVTLSCSPISGHRSVSWYQQTPGQGLQFLFEYFSETQRNKGNFPGRFSGRQFSNSRSEMNVSTLELGDSALYLCASSLGRTGDREQYFGPGTRLTVT.

CDR3 nucleotide sequence: TGTGCCAGCAGCCCGCCACGGGACAGTTTGCCCTCCTACGAGCAGTACTTC. Translated: CASSPPRDSLPSYEQYF. This chain connects TRBV7-3 to TRBJ2-7; 7 bases map to TRBD1. Germline V gives CDR1 SGHTA, CDR2 FQGTGA. Germline trimming cut 5 bases from V and 0 bases from J; bases unmatched to any gene: 13. This CDR3 has 17 amino acids.

This clonotype was detected only a few times. V and J are TRBV11-2 and TRBJ2-3, with 14 bases aligning to TRBD2. V was pared by 5 bases and J by 5 bases, with 9 bases of the junction left unmatched. Germline-derived CDR1 and CDR2 are SGHAT and FQNNGV. The length of the CDR3 is 17 residues. CDR3 coding DNA: TGTGCCAGCAGCCCAGGGACTAGCGGGGGCCTTGGAGATACGCAGTATTTT. Encoded protein: CASSPGTSGGLGDTQYF.

This clonotype showed up just a few times. The chain recombines TRBV7-2 with TRBJ2-1; weak D call: TRBD2 (6 bases). V shed 4 bases and J shed 8 bases, with 15 bases lying between them. Germline V lookup: CDR1 SGHTA, CDR2 FQGNSA. The CDR3 runs 14 residues. CDR3 bases: TGTGCCAGCAGCTCTCCGGGACTGGCCTATGAGCAGTTCTTC. Translated, it gives CASSSPGLAYEQFF. Filled out from reference TRBV7-2 and TRBJ2-1, the complete variable domain reads GAGVSQSPSNKVTEKGKDVELRCDPISGHTALYWYRQSLGQGLEFLIYFQGNSAPDKSGLPSDRFSAERTGGSVSTLTIQRTQQEDSAVYLCASSSPGLAYEQFFGPGTRLTVL.

This sequence joins TRBV18 and TRBJ1-1; 7 nucleotides agree with TRBD1. Trimming took 6 bases from V and 2 from J; bases not matched to a gene: 12. The CDR3 spans 16 residues. Germline CDR1 KGHSH, CDR2 LQKENI. CDR3 residues: CASSQKKYRGNTEAFF. DNA of the CDR3: TGTGCCAGCTCCCAGAAGAAATACAGGGGAAACACTGAAGCTTTCTTT. Full variable domain (missing parts from reference TRBV18 and TRBJ1-1): NAGVMQNPRHLVRRRGQEARLRCSPMKGHSHVYWYRQLPEEGLKFMVYLQKENIIDESGMPKERFSAEFPKEGPSILRIQQVVRGDSAAYFCASSQKKYRGNTEAFFGQGTRLTVV.

This clonotype was seen ten or more times. The chain uses TRBV7-2 and TRBJ2-7; perhaps TRBD1 as D (5 bases). Per the germline V gene, CDR1 is SGHTA and CDR2 is FQGNSA. V was trimmed by 5 bases and J by 2 bases, leaving 13 bases between them. The CDR3 sequence is 14 residues long. Written as DNA, the CDR3 is TGTGCCAGCAGCCCCCGGGTCAGGGCCTACGAGCAGTACTTC. Translating it yields CASSPRVRAYEQYF.

This clonotype showed up just a few times. This chain connects TRBV6-2 or TRBV6-3 to TRBJ2-5, with D unclear. There are 13 residues in the CDR3. Germline CDR1 reads MNHEY; CDR2 reads SVGEGT. Trimming pared 6 bases from V and 5 bases from J, leaving 13 bases between. CDR3 region: CASSREGPETQYF. In DNA form, the CDR3 reads TGTGCCAGCAGCAGAGAAGGGCCCGAGACCCAGTACTTC.

This clonotype was recorded many times. J is TRBJ2-5 and V is TRBV7-8; D is unresolved. CDR3 length equals 12 residues. The germline V and J ends were trimmed by 0 bases and 5 bases, with 4 bases remaining between them. Germline assignment: CDR1 SGHVS and CDR2 FQNEAQ. The chain's CDR3 is CASSLAFETQYF. CDR3 coding DNA: TGTGCCAGCAGCTTAGCGTTCGAGACCCAGTACTTC.

The rearrangement uses TRBV18 and TRBJ2-2; 9 bases align to TRBD1. J gave up 3 bases and V 3 bases, and 2 bases lay outside the gene matches. The germline V gene has CDR1 KGHSH and CDR2 LQKENI. The CDR3 runs 15 residues. The CDR3 DNA follows: TGTGCCAGCTCACCGCGGACAGGGGACACCGGGGAGCTGTTTTTT. Residues: CASSPRTGDTGELFF.